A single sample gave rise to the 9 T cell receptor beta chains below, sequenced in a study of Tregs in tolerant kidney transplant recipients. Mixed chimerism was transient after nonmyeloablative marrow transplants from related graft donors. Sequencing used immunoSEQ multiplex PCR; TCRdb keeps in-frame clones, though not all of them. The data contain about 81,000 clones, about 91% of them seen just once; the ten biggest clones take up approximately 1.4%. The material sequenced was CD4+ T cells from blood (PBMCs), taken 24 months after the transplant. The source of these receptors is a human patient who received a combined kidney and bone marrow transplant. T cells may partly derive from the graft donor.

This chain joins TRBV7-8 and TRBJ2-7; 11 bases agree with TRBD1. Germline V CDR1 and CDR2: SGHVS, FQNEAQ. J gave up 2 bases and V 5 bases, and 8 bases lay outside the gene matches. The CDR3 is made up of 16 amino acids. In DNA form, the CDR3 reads TGTGCCAGCAGCCTCCCGGGACAGGGGGGGACCTACGAGCAGTACTTC. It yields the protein CASSLPGQGGTYEQYF. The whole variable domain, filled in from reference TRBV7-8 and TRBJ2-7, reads GAGVSQSPRYKVAKRGQDVALRCDPISGHVSLFWYQQALGQGPEFLTYFQNEAQLDKSGLPSDRFFAERPEGSVSTLKIQRTQQEDSAVYLCASSLPGQGGTYEQYFGPGTRLTVT.

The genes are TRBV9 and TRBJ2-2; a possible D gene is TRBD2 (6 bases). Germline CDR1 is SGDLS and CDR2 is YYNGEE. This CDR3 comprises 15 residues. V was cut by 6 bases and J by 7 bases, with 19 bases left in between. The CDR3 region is CASNPVGGFGGELFF. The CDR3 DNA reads TGTGCCAGCAACCCGGTGGGGGGTTTTGGCGGGGAGCTGTTTTTT.

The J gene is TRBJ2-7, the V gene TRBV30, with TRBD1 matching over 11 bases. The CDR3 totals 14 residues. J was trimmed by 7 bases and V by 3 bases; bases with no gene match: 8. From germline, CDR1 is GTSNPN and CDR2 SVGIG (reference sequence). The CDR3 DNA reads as TGTGCCTGGAGGCCGGACAGGGGGCAATGGGAGCAGTACTTC. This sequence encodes CAWRPDRGQWEQYF.

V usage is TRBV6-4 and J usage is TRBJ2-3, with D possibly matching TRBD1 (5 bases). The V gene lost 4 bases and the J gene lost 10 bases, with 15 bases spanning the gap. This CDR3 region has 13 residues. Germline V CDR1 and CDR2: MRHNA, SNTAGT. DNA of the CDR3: TGTGCCAGCAGTGCGAATCCAGGGATGTCGCAGTATTTT. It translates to CASSANPGMSQYF.

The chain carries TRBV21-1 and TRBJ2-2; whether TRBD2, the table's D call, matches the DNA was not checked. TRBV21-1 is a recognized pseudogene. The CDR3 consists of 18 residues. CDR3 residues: CASSFTNTGTSKSGELFF. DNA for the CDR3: TGTGCCAGCAGCTTTACGAATACCGGGACTAGCAAGTCCGGGGAGCTGTTTTTT.

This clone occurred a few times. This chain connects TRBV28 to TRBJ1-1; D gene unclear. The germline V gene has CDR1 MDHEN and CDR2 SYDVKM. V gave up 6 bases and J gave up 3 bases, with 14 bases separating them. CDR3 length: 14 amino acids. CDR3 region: CASSPRQAYTEAFF. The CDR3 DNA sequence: TGTGCCAGCAGCCCCCGCCAGGCTTACACTGAAGCTTTCTTT.

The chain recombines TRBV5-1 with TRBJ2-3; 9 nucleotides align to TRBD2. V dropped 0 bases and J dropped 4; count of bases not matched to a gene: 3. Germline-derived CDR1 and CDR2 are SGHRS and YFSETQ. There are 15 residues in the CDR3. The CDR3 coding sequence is TGCGCCAGCAGCTTGGATAGCGGGAGCCCAGATACGCAGTATTTT. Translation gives CASSLDSGSPDTQYF.

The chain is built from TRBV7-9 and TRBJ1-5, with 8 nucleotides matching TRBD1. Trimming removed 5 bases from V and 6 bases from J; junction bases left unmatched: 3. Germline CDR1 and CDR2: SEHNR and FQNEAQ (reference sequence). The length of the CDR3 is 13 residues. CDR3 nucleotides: TGTGCCAGCAGCCCAGGGGGCCCTCAGCCCCAGCATTTT. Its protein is CASSPGGPQPQHF.

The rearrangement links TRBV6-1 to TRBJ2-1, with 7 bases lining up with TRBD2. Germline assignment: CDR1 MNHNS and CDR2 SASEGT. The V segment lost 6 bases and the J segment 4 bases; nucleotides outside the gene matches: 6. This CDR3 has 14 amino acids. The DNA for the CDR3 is TGTGCCAGCAGATCTAGCGGCCTTTACAATGAGCAGTTCTTC. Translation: CASRSSGLYNEQFF.